This TCR beta chain appears in the sequencing data of a study of T cell repertoires in cytomegalovirus infection (dated by TCRdb to between 2018 and 2021). About the study as a whole: Alongside well-studied HLA-B-restricted epitopes, the peptide stimulations were aimed at recently identified HLA-C-restricted CMV epitopes, whose presentation resists viral immunomodulation. Donor HLA type was relevant to the analysis, as public TCR beta signatures indicated carriage of CMV infection together with the matching HLA type. General study outcomes and caveats: In the ex vivo response, HLA-C-restricted CMV-specific TCR beta clonotypes were dominant, and in two of eight donors the single most frequent clonotype came from this HLA-C-restricted group. Cumulative frequency of public TCR beta family members discriminated carriers of CMV infection plus the relevant HLA type in this cohort and an independent 352-donor cohort.

Sequenced on an Illumina HiSeq 1500. Clones were called with MiXCR by TCRdb after fastp trimmed the public reads at Q25, and only in-frame beta chains were retained. Duplicate CDR3 protein sequences are folded into a single record with the most common DNA and genes. The sample contains about 500,000 distinct CDR3 sequences, roughly a third of them found a single time. Under 20% of the sample rests with the top ten. V is clipped by 2 bases and J by 5 bases, and the sequence between their germline boundaries is 15 bases long. From the germline V gene (reference sequence), CDR1 is DFQATT and CDR2 is SNEGSKA. From its cysteine to its phenylalanine, the CDR3 spans 14 amino acids. The entry retains the CDR3 DNA only, 42 bases that are in frame from base 1. The sample's treatment or condition, from its label and the paper: in vitro stimulation with specific CMV peptide epitopes to enrich CMV-specific T cells.

This clonotype showed up just a few times. No cognate antigen has been identified for it. No base quality values were provided; no much bigger clone lies one nucleotide off. Sample: cultured PBMCs, taken from culture after CMV antigen stimulation. The rearrangement combines TRBV20-1 with TRBJ1-2; the D gene is perhaps TRBD1, from 5 matching bases. The receptor was isolated from a human donor in good health (CMV status not recorded). Some clones in this sample may be carry-over from other donors' samples. CDR3 region: CSARPRDPGYGYTF. The nucleotide sequence is TGCAGTGCTAGACCTAGGGACCCGGGGTATGGCTACACCTTC.